This TCR beta chain was obtained from a study of blood T cell repertoires in COVID-19. This clone was observed a handful of times. Germline-derived CDR1 and CDR2 are LNHDA and SQIVND (reference sequence). There are 12 residues in the CDR3. Between the trimmed V and J ends, which lost 3 bases and 8 bases, there was a span of 10 bases. Measured with immunoSEQ multiplex PCR; TCRdb has only the in-frame clones, and not every one. The table includes some 45,000 clones, 87% detected once. The sample consisted of peripheral blood. The genes are TRBV19 and TRBJ1-1; D is ambiguous. The TCR comes from a man aged 55 to 70 with active COVID-19. CDR3 sequence reads: CASSIRTGEAFF. In nucleotides, the CDR3 is TGTGCCAGTAGTATCCGAACGGGGGAAGCTTTCTTT.